The present entry profiles one T cell receptor (beta chain) with its context. Its antigen is still unknown. This sample was included in a study of Ad26.COV2.S vaccination and SARS-CoV-2 variants. In the study overall: Participant was drawn from the COV1001 Ad26.COV2.S trial arm. The authors gave Ad26.COV2.S intramuscularly, either once or twice 56 days apart. Whole-study findings and limits: Reports say spike-specific CD8+ and CD4+ T cell responses covered substantial breadth after vaccination.

Produced via immunoSEQ multiplex PCR; TCRdb's table is partial and in-frame only. The table includes under 550,000 clones, about 93% detected once. Treatment reported: roughly 20 received Ad26.COV2.S at low or high dose, single or two shots; roughly five received placebo; per-sample allocation not given. Each sample was drawn 63 days after the first injection (of vaccine or placebo). What was given as vaccine was an Ad26 vector encoding Wuhan-strain SARS-CoV-2 spike. The CDR3 length is 13 residues. V dropped 2 bases and J dropped 7; count of bases not matched to a gene: 7. Germline V gene data show CDR1 as GTSNPN and CDR2 as SVGIG (reference sequence).

The sequence was collected from a person aged 18-65 years who received the Ad26.COV2.S COVID-19 vaccine or a placebo. Material: peripheral blood, obtained in a trial of Ad26.COV2.S vaccine versus placebo. The chain couples TRBV30 to TRBJ1-1; 7 bases match TRBD1. CDR3 protein: CAWSSGRGGEAFF. CDR3 DNA sequence: TGTGCCTGGAGTAGCGGCAGGGGGGGTGAAGCTTTCTTT.